The 3 T cell receptor beta chains reported below all come from one sample, sequenced in a study of cytomegalovirus exposure and HLA in healthy donors. The PCR used 60 Vbeta and 13 Jbeta primers. The repertoire was sequenced with immunoSEQ multiplex PCR; TCRdb's copy has only in-frame clones and lacks some. The table records tens of thousands of clones, approximately 76% of them present only once. The sample consisted of PBMCs. These receptors were obtained from a man in his forties or fifties in good health and CMV-seronegative.

The chain has TRBV5-1 and TRBJ2-7; 7 bases line up with TRBD2. The CDR3 runs 17 residues. From germline, CDR1 is SGHRS and CDR2 YFSETQ. With 1 base clipped from V and 0 bases from J, the junction kept 10 bases outside the gene matches. The CDR3 sequence is CASSLSPGEGNSYEQYF. The DNA for the CDR3 is TGCGCCAGCAGCTTGAGTCCGGGGGAGGGGAACTCCTACGAGCAGTACTTC.

This chain uses TRBV7-9 with TRBJ1-2; D is perhaps TRBD1 (5 bases). Germline V CDR1 and CDR2: SEHNR, FQNEAQ (reference sequence). The CDR3 runs 14 residues. Between the trimmed V and J ends, which lost 3 bases and 8 bases, there was a span of 16 bases. This CDR3 reads CASSFSAPGGGYTF. The DNA for the CDR3 is TGTGCCAGCAGCTTCTCCGCCCCCGGGGGAGGCTACACCTTC.

This clone was seen only a few times. The V and J genes are TRBV10-1 and TRBJ2-7; 8 bases map to TRBD2. The ends lost 4 bases at V and 4 bases at J; junction bases unmatched: 9. Germline-derived CDR1 and CDR2 are WNHNN and SYGVQD (reference sequence). The CDR3 is 15 amino acids. The CDR3 loop is CASSVKRGPIYEQYF. The CDR3 DNA sequence: TGCGCCAGCAGTGTCAAGCGGGGGCCAATATACGAGCAGTACTTC.